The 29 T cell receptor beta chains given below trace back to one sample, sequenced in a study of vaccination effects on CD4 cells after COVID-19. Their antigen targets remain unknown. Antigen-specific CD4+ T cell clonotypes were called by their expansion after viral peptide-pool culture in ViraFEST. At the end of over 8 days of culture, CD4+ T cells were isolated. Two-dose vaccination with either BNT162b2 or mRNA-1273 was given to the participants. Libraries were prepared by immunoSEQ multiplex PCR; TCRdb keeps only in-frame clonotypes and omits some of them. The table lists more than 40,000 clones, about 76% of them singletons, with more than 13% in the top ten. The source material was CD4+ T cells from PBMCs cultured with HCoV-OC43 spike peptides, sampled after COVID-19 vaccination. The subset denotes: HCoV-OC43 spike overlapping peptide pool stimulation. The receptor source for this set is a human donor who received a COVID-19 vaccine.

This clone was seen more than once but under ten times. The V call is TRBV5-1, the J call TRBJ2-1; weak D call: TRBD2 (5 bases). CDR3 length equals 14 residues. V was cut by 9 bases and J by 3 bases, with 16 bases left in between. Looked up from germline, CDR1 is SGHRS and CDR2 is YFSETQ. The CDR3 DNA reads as TGCGCCATACACCTAGCCAGGAACTACAATGAGCAGTTCTTC. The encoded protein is CAIHLARNYNEQFF.

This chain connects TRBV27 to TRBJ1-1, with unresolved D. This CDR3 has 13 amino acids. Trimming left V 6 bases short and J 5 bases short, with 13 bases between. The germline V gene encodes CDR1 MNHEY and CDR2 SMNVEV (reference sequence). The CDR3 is CASRPSGGTEAFF. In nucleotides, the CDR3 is TGTGCCAGCAGACCATCAGGTGGGACTGAAGCTTTCTTT.

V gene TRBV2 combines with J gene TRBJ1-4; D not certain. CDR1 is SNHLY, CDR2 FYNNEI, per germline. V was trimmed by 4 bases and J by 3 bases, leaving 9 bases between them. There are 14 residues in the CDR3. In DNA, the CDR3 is TGTGCCAGCAGTGGACATCGATCTAATGAAAAACTGTTTTTT. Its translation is CASSGHRSNEKLFF.

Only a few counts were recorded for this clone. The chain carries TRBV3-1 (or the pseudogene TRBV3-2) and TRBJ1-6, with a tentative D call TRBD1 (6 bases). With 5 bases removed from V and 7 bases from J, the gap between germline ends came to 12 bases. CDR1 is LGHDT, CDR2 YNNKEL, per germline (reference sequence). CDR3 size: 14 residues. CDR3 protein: CASSSGTSNSPLHF. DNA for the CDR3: TGTGCCAGCAGCTCCGGGACAAGCAATTCACCCCTCCACTTT.

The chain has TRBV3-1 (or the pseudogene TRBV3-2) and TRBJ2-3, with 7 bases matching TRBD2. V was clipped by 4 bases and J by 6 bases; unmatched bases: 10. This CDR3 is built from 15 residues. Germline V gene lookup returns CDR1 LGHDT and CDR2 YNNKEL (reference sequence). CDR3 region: CASSPGGLVGDTQYF. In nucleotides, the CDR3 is TGTGCCAGCAGCCCCGGCGGACTAGTCGGGGATACGCAGTATTTT.

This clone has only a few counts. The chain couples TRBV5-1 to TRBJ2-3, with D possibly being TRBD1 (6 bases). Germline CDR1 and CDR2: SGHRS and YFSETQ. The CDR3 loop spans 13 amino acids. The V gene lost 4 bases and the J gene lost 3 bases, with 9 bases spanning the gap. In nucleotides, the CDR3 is TGCGCCAGCAGCCTACAGGGAACAGATACGCAGTATTTT. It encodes CASSLQGTDTQYF.

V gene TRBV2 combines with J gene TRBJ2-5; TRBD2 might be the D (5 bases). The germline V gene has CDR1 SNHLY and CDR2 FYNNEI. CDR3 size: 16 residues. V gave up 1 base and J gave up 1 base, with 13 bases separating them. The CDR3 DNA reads TGTGCCAGCAGTGAAGGAGGGCGGATTAGCCAAGAGACCCAGTACTTC. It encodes CASSEGGRISQETQYF. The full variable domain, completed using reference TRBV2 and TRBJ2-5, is EPEVTQTPSHQVTQMGQEVILRCVPISNHLYFYWYRQILGQKVEFLVSFYNNEISEKSEIFDDQFSVERPDGSNFTLKIRSTKLEDSAMYFCASSEGGRISQETQYFGPGTRLLVL.

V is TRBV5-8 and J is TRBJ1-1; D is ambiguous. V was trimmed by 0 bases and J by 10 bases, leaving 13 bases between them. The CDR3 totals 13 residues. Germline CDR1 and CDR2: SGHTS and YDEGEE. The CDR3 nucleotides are TGTGCCAGCAGCTTGGAGGCGGGAAAACGAGCTTTCTTT. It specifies CASSLEAGKRAFF. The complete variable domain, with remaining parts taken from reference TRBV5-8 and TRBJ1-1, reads EAGVTQSPTHLIKTRGQQATLRCSPISGHTSVYWYQQALGLGLQFLLWYDEGEERNRGNFPPRFSGRQFPNYSSELNVNALELEDSALYLCASSLEAGKRAFFGQGTRLTVV.

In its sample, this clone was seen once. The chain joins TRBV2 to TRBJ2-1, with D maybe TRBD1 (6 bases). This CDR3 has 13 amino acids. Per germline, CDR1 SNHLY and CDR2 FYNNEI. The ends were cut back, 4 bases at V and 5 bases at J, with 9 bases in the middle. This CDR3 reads CASSGNRDNEQFF. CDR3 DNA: TGTGCCAGCAGTGGAAACAGGGACAATGAGCAGTTCTTC.

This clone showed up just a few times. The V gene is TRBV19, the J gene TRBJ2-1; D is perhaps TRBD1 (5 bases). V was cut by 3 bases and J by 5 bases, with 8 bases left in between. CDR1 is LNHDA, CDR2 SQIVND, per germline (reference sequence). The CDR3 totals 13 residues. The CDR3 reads CASSIARDNEQFF. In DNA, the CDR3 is TGTGCCAGTAGTATCGCCAGGGACAATGAGCAGTTCTTC.

This chain's CDR3 is CASSEARDRVRPQHF. CDR3 coding DNA: TGTGCCAGCAGTGAAGCGCGGGACAGGGTCCGGCCCCAGCATTTT. The chain uses TRBV2 and TRBJ1-5, with TRBD1 matching over 9 bases. V shed 0 bases, J shed 9 bases, and the junction held 6 bases outside the gene matches. The CDR3 is 15 amino acids. Germline lookup yields CDR1 SNHLY and CDR2 FYNNEI.

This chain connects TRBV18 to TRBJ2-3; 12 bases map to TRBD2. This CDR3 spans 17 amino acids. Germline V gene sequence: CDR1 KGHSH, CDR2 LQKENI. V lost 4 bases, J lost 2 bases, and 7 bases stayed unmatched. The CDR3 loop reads CASSRSSGRAITDTQYF. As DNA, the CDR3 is TGTGCCAGCTCACGGTCTAGCGGGAGGGCCATCACAGATACGCAGTATTTT. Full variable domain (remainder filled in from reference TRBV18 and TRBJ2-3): NAGVMQNPRHLVRRRGQEARLRCSPMKGHSHVYWYRQLPEEGLKFMVYLQKENIIDESGMPKERFSAEFPKEGPSILRIQQVVRGDSAAYFCASSRSSGRAITDTQYFGPGTRLTVL.

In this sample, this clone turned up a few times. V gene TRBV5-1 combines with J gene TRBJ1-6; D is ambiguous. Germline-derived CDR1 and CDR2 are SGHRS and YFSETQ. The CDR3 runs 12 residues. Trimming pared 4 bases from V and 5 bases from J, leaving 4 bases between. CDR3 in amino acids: CASSPDNSPLHF. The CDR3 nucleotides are TGCGCCAGCAGCCCGGATAATTCACCCCTCCACTTT.

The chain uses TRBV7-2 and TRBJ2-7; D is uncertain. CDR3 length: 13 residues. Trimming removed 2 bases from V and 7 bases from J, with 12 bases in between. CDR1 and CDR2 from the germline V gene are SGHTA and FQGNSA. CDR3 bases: TGTGCCAGCAGCTTAACCCTTTTGTGGGAGCAGTACTTC. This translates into CASSLTLLWEQYF.

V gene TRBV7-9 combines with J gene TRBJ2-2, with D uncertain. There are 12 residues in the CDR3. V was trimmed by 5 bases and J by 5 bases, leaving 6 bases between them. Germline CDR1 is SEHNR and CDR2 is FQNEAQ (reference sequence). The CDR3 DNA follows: TGTGCCAGCAGCCCGATGACCGGGGAGCTGTTTTTT. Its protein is CASSPMTGELFF.

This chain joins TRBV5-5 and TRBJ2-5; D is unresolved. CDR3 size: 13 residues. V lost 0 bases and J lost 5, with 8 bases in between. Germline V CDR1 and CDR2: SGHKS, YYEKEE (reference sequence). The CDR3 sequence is CASSLEWVETQYF. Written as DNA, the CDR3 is TGTGCCAGCAGCTTGGAATGGGTTGAGACCCAGTACTTC. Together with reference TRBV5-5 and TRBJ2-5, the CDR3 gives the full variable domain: DAGVTQSPTHLIKTRGQQVTLRCSPISGHKSVSWYQQVLGQGPQFIFQYYEKEERGRGNFPDRFSARQFPNYSSELNVNALLLGDSALYLCASSLEWVETQYFGPGTRLLVL.

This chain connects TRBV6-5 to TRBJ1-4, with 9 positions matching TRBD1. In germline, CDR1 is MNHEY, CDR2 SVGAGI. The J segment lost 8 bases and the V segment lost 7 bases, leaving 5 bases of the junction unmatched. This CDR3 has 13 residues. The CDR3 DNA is TGTGCCAGCACCCGGGACAGGGTAGAAAAACTGTTTTTT. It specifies CASTRDRVEKLFF.

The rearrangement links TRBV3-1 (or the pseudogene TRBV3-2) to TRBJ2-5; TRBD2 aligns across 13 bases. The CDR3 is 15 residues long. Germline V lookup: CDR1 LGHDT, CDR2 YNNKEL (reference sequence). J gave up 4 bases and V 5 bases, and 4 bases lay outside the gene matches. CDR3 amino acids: CASSAGLAGRETQYF. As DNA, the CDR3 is TGTGCCAGCAGCGCGGGACTAGCGGGGAGAGAGACCCAGTACTTC.

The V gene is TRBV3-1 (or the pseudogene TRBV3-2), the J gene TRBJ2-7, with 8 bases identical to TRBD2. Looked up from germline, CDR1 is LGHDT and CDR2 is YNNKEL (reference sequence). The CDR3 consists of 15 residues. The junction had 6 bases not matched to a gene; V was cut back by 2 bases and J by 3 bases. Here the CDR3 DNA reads TGTGCCAGCAGCCAACTCGGGGGGGGCTTCTACGAGCAGTACTTC. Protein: CASSQLGGGFYEQYF.

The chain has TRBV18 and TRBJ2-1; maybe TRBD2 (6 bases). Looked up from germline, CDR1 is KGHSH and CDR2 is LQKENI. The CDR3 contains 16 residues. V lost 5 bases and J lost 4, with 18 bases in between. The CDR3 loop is CASSSAFGSSYNEQFF. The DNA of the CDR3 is TGTGCCAGCTCATCGGCTTTCGGGAGCAGTTACAATGAGCAGTTCTTC.

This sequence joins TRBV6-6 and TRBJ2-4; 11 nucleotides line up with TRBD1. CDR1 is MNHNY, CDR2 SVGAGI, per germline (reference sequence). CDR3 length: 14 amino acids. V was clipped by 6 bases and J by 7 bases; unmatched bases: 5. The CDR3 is CASRAGTGGNIQYF. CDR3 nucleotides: TGTGCCAGCAGAGCCGGGACAGGGGGGAACATTCAGTACTTC.

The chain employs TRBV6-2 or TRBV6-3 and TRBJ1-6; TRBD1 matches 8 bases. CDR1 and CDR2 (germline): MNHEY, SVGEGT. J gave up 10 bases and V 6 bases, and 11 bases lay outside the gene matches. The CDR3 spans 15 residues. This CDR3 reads CASSPNWTGQSPLHF. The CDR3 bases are TGTGCCAGCAGCCCTAACTGGACAGGGCAGTCACCCCTCCACTTT.

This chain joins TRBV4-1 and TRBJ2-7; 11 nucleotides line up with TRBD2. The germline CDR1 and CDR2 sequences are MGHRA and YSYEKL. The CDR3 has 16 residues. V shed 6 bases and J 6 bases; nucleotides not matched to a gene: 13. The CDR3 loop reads CASRPAGTSGSSEQYF. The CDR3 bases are TGCGCCAGCAGACCAGCCGGGACTAGCGGCAGTTCCGAGCAGTACTTC.

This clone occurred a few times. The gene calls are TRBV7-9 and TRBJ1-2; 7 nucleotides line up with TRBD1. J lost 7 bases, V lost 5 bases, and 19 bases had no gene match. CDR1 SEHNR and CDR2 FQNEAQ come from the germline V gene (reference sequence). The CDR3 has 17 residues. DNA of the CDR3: TGTGCCAGCAGCCCTGGGAGGGGGCTGACGGTATGGGGTGGCTACACCTTC. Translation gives CASSPGRGLTVWGGYTF.

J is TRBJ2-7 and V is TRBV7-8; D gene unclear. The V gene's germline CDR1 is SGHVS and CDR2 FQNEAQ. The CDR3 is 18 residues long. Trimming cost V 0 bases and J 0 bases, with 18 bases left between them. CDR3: CASSLAYNPDLSSYEQYF. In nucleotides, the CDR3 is TGTGCCAGCAGCTTAGCTTATAACCCGGACCTCAGCTCCTACGAGCAGTACTTC.

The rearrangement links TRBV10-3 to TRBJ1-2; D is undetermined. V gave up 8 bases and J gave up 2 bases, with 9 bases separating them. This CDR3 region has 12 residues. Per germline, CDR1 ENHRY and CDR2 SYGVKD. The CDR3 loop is CAISGGNYGYTF. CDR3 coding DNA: TGTGCCATCTCGGGAGGGAACTATGGCTACACCTTC.

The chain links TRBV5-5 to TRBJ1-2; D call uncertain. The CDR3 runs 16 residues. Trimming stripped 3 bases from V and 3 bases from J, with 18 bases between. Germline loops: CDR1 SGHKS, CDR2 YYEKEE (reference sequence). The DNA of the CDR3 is TGTGCCAGCAGCTCGGCAGGTTCCCTTTACCACTATGGCTACACCTTC. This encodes CASSSAGSLYHYGYTF.

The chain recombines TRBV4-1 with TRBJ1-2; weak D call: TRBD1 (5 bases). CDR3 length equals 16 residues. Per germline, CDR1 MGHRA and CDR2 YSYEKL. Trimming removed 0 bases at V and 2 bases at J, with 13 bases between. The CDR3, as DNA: TGCGCCAGCAGCCAAGATTCAAAGGGGCTAAACTATGGCTACACCTTC. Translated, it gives CASSQDSKGLNYGYTF.

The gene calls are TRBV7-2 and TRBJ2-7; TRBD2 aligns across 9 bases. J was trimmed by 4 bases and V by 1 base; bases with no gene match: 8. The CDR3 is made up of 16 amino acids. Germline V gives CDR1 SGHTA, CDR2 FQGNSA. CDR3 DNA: TGTGCCAGCAGCTTAGGATTAGCGGGAGCGGGATACGAGCAGTACTTC. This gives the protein CASSLGLAGAGYEQYF.